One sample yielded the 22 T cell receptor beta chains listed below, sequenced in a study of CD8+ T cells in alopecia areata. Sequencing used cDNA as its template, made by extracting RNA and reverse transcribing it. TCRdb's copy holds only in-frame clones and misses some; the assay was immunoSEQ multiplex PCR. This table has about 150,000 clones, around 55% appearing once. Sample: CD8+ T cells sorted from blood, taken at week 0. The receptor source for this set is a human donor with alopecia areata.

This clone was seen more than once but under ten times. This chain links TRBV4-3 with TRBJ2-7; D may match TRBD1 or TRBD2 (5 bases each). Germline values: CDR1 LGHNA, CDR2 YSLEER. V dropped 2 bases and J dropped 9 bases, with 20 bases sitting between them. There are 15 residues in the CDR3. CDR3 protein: CASSQSRGAGDGQYF. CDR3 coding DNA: TGCGCCAGCAGCCAATCACGGGGCGCCGGAGATGGGCAGTACTTC.

DNA for the CDR3: TGTGCCAGCGCCTCTGGCAGAGGGGCCAACTATGGCTACACCTTC. Translating gives CASASGRGANYGYTF. V gene TRBV7-6 combines with J gene TRBJ1-2; perhaps TRBD1 as D (5 bases). The CDR3 is 15 residues long. Germline V gene data show CDR1 as SGHVS and CDR2 as FNYEAQ. Trimming pared 8 bases from V and 2 bases from J, leaving 18 bases between.

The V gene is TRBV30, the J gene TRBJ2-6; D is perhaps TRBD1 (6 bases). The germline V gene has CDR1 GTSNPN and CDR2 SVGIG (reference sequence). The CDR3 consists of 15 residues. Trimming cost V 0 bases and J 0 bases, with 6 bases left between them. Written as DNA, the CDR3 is TGTGCCTGGAGTGTGGGGGCCTCTGGGGCCAACGTCCTGACTTTC. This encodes CAWSVGASGANVLTF. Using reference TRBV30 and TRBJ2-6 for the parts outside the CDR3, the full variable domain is SQTIHQWPATLVQPVGSPLSLECTVEGTSNPNLYWYRQAAGRGLQLLFYSVGIGQISSEVPQNLSASRPQDRQFILSSKKLLLSDSGFYLCAWSVGASGANVLTFGAGSRLTVL.

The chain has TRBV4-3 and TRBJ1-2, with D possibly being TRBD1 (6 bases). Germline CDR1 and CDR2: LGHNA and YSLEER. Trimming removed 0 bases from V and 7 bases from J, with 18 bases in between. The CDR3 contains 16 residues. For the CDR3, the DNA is TGCGCCAGCAGCCAAGATCGTGTGGTGGGGGGCGGTGGCTACACCTTC. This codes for CASSQDRVVGGGGYTF.

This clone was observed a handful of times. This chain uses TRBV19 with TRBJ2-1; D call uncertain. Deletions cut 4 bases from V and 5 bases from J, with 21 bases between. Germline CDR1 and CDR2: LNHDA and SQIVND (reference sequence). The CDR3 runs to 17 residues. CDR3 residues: CASSTMLTPGWDNEQFF. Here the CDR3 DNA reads TGTGCCAGTAGTACCATGCTGACCCCTGGTTGGGACAATGAGCAGTTCTTC.

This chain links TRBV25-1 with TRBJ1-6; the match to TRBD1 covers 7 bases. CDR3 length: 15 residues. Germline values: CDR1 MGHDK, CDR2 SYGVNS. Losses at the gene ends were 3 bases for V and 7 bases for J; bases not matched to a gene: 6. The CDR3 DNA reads TGTGCCAGCAGTGACGTGGGACAGAAAAATTCACCCCTCCACTTT. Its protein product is CASSDVGQKNSPLHF.

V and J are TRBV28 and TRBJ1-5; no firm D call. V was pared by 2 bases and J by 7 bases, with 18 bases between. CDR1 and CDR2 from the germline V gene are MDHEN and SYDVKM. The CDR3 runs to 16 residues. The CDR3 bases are TGTGCCAGCAGTTTACACGGATCTCTCCGAACCCAGCCCCAGCATTTT. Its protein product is CASSLHGSLRTQPQHF.

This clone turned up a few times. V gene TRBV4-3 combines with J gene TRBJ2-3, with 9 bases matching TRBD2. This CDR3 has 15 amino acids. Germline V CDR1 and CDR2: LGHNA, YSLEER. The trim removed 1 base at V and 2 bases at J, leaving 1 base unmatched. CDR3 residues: CASSQGLAVTDTQYF. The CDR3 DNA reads TGCGCCAGCAGCCAAGGACTAGCGGTCACAGATACGCAGTATTTT.

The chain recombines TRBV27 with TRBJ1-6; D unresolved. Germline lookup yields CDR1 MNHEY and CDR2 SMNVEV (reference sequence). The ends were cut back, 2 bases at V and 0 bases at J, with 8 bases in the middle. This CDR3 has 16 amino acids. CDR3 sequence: CASSLMANSYNSPLHF. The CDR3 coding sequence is TGTGCCAGCAGTTTAATGGCGAACTCCTATAATTCACCCCTCCACTTT.

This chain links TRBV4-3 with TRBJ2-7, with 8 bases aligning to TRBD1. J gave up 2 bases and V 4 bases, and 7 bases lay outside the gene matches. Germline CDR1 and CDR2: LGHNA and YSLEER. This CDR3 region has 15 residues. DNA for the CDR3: TGCGCCAGCAGCCGCGGACAGGGCGGGGCCTACGAGCAGTACTTC. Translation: CASSRGQGGAYEQYF.

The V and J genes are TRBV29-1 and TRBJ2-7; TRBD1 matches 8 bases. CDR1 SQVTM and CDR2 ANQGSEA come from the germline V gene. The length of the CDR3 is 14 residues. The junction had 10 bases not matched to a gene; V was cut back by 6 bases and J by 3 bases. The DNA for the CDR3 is TGCAGCGTCGCCGGACAGGGATCATTCTACGAGCAGTACTTC. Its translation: CSVAGQGSFYEQYF.

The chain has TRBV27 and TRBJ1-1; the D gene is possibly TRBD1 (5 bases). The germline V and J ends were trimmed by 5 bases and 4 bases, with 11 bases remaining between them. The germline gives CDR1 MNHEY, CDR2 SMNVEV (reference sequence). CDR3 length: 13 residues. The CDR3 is CASSPGTVTEAFF. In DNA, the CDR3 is TGTGCCAGCAGTCCCGGGACGGTCACTGAAGCTTTCTTT.

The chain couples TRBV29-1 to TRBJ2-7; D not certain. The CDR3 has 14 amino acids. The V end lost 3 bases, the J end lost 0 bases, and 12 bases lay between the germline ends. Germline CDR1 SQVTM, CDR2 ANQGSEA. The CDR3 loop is CSVEGSESSYEQYF. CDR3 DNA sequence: TGCAGCGTTGAGGGGTCAGAGTCCTCCTACGAGCAGTACTTC.

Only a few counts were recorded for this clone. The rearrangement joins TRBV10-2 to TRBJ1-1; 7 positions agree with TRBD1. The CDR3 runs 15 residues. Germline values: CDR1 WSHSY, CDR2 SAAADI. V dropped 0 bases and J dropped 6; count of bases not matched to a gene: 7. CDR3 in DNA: TGCGCCAGCAGTGAGTCGCAGGGGGTTAGGGCTGAAGCTTTCTTT. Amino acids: CASSESQGVRAEAFF.

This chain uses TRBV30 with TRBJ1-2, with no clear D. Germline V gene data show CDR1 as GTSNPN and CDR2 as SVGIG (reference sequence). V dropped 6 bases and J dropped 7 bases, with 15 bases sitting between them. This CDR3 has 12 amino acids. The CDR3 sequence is CACTTVSGGYTF. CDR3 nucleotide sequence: TGTGCCTGCACGACGGTCTCGGGTGGCTACACCTTC.

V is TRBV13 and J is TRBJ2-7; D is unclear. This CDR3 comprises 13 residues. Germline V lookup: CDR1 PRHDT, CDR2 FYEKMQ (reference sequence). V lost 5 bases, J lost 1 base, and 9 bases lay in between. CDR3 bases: TGTGCCAGCAGCCCAAGGGCTTCCTACGAGCAGTACTTC. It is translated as CASSPRASYEQYF. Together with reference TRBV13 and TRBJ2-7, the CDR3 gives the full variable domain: AAGVIQSPRHLIKEKRETATLKCYPIPRHDTVYWYQQGPGQDPQFLISFYEKMQSDKGSIPDRFSAQQFSDYHSELNMSSLELGDSALYFCASSPRASYEQYFGPGTRLTVT.

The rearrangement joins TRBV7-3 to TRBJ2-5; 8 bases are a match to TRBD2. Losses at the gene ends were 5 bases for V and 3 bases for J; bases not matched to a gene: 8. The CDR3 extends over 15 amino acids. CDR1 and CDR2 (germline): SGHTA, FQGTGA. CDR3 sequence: CASSTTGGAEETQYF. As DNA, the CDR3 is TGTGCCAGCAGCACTACCGGGGGGGCCGAAGAGACCCAGTACTTC.

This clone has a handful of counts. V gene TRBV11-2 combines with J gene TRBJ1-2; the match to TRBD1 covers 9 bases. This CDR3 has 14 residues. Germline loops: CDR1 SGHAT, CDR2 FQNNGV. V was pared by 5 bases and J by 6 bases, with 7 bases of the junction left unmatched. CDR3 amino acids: CASSRWGQGNGYTF. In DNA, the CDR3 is TGTGCCAGCAGCCGCTGGGGACAGGGAAATGGCTACACCTTC.

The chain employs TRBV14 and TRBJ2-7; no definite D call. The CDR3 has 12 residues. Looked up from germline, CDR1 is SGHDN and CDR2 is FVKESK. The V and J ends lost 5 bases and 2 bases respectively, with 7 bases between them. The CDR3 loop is CASSEVPYEQYF. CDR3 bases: TGTGCCAGCAGCGAGGTCCCCTACGAGCAGTACTTC.

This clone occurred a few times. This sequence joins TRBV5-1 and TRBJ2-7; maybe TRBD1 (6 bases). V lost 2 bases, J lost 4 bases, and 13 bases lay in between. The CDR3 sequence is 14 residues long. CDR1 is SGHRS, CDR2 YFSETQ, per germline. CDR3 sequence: CASSLTGSRYEQYF. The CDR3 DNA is TGCGCCAGCAGCTTAACAGGGTCTAGGTACGAGCAGTACTTC.

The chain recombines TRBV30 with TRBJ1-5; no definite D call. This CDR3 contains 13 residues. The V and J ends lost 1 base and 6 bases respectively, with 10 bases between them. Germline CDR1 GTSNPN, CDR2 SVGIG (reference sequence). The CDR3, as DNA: TGTGCCTGGAGTGAGGGTGGTGGTCAGCCCCAGCATTTT. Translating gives CAWSEGGGQPQHF.

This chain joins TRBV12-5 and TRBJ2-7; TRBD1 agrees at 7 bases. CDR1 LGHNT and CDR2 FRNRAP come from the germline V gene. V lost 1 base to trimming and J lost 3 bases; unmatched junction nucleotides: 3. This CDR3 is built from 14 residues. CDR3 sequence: CASGLGWDSYEQYF. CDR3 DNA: TGTGCTAGTGGTTTGGGCTGGGACAGCTACGAGCAGTACTTC.